This record looks at one TCR beta chain sequence and its context. These data are taken from a study of blood T cell repertoires in COVID-19. Germline CDR1 is SGHRS and CDR2 is YFSETQ. Trimming cost V 3 bases and J 5 bases, with 9 bases left between them. This CDR3 region has 14 residues. Original handling: Estimation of nucleated cell counts relied on the amplification of reference gene primers. Some clones are missing from TCRdb's copy, which holds only in-frame ones; the method was immunoSEQ multiplex PCR. Clonal size and the V and J genes are those of that table, whereas D and trimming came from the DNA. The sample has under 200,000 clones; more than 70% are singletons.

The clonotype comes from a woman between 50 and 59 years old in a cohort exposed to, infected with or recovered from COVID-19 (not recorded which). The sample was PBMCs or T cells enriched from blood (not recorded which). The V call is TRBV5-1, the J call TRBJ1-6, with unresolved D. The DNA of the CDR3 is TGCGCCAGCAGCTCTAAACCCGATAATTCACCCCTCCACTTT. This codes for CASSSKPDNSPLHF.